Listed here are 3 T cell receptor beta chains from one sample, sequenced in a study of cytomegalovirus exposure and HLA in healthy donors. PCR involved 60 Vbeta and 13 Jbeta primers. Sequencing was performed with immunoSEQ multiplex PCR; in TCRdb, only in-frame clones are kept and a portion is missing. The sample lists about 190,000 clones; around 79% were seen once. Sequenced input: PBMCs. The receptors here all came from a woman in her forties or fifties in good health and CMV-seronegative.

The chain carries TRBV28 and TRBJ2-7, with 8 bases lining up with TRBD1. V lost 6 bases, J lost 4 bases, and 2 bases stayed unmatched. The V gene's germline CDR1 is MDHEN and CDR2 SYDVKM. The CDR3 sequence is 12 residues long. DNA of the CDR3: TGTGCCAGCAGCCGACAGGGGTACGAGCAGTACTTC. The encoded protein is CASSRQGYEQYF. Together with reference TRBV28 and TRBJ2-7, the CDR3 gives the full variable domain: DVKVTQSSRYLVKRTGEKVFLECVQDMDHENMFWYRQDPGLGLRLIYFSYDVKMKEKGDIPEGYSVSREKKERFSLILESASTNQTSMYLCASSRQGYEQYFGPGTRLTVT.

This chain connects TRBV7-2 to TRBJ1-4; D remains unclear. Germline assignment: CDR1 SGHTA and CDR2 FQGNSA. CDR3 length: 16 residues. Trimming removed 2 bases from V and 4 bases from J, with 14 bases in between. The CDR3 is CASSLLGFGSNEKLFF. As DNA, the CDR3 is TGTGCCAGCAGCTTACTGGGCTTTGGGAGTAATGAAAAACTGTTTTTT. The whole variable domain, filled in from reference TRBV7-2 and TRBJ1-4, reads GAGVSQSPSNKVTEKGKDVELRCDPISGHTALYWYRQSLGQGLEFLIYFQGNSAPDKSGLPSDRFSAERTGGSVSTLTIQRTQQEDSAVYLCASSLLGFGSNEKLFFGSGTQLSVL.

This rearrangement joins TRBV7-2 to TRBJ1-1, with D possibly TRBD1 on 5 matching bases. The CDR3 runs to 15 residues. With 1 base removed from V and 5 bases from J, the gap between germline ends came to 14 bases. Germline CDR1 reads SGHTA; CDR2 reads FQGNSA. The CDR3 region has the DNA TGTGCCAGCAGCTTAGAGGGGATGATGGGAACTGAAGCTTTCTTT. It yields the protein CASSLEGMMGTEAFF.